This T cell receptor beta chain stems from a study of control samples from healthy donors and cancer patients. The protocol was immunoSEQ multiplex PCR, while the TCRdb copy is restricted to in-frame clones and leaves out a portion. This sample yields fewer than 200,000 clones, of which about 87% are seen a single time; around 12% belongs to the top ten. CDR1 is SEHNR, CDR2 FQNEAQ, per germline (reference sequence). Trimming left V 2 bases short and J 5 bases short, with 6 bases between. The CDR3 totals 12 residues. Source material: blood. This sequence joins TRBV7-9 and TRBJ2-5; D call uncertain. The clonotype originates from a man aged 25 to 40 in good health. DNA of the CDR3: TGTGCCAGCAGCTTAAGTAGGGAGACCCAGTACTTC. Protein product: CASSLSRETQYF.